The subject of this entry is one T cell receptor (beta chain). Its matching antigen is unknown. This CDR3 spans 15 amino acids. Germline CDR1 is MNHEY and CDR2 is SMNVEV (reference sequence). Between the trimmed V and J ends, which lost 4 bases and 4 bases, there was a span of 13 bases. This record belongs to a study of T cell responses to AZD1222 COVID-19 vaccine. As for the study in general: Second-dose intervals near 4 or 12 weeks were combined. The study, taken as a whole, reports: Reportedly, nearly half of unique spike TCRs recognized epitopes outside B.1.351/B.1.1.7 mutations. The peak T cell response came first, and repertoires were sampled only after it. The donor cohort was predominantly white British with a female majority, and clonal diversity may have been underestimated.

This table comes from immunoSEQ multiplex PCR, and its TCRdb copy is limited to in-frame clones, with some not included. The profile shows about 140,000 clones, 85% to 95% of them singletons. The receptor was derived from an adult in good health. The sample in question was peripheral blood, obtained on day 0 of AZD1222 vaccination. This chain connects TRBV27 to TRBJ2-2, with D possibly being TRBD1 (5 bases). The CDR3 coding sequence is TGTGCCAGCAGTTCAGGACACCTATCCACCGGGGAGCTGTTTTTT. It yields the protein CASSSGHLSTGELFF.